This TCR beta chain came from a study of cytomegalovirus exposure and HLA in healthy donors. Study as a whole: A prior study identified 90 million to 120 million unique TCR beta sequences from roughly 180 million T cells.

In nominal health when sampled, donors likely had unrecorded immune exposures nonetheless. Deletions cut 7 bases from V and 7 bases from J, with 19 bases between. Looked up from germline, CDR1 is MDHEN and CDR2 is SYDVKM. The CDR3 spans 14 residues. Primers: 60 Vbeta forward and 13 Jbeta reverse. Sequenced by immunoSEQ multiplex PCR; TCRdb stores in-frame clones only, minus some. The table records around 120,000 clones, approximately 80% of them present only once. The V and J genes are TRBV28 and TRBJ1-2, with a tentative D call TRBD1 (5 bases). The sequenced material came from PBMCs. This clonotype was obtained from a man aged 25-40 years in good health and CMV-seronegative. This chain's CDR3 is CASNYVQGNLGYTF. CDR3 nucleotide sequence: TGTGCCAGCAATTACGTGCAGGGCAACCTTGGCTACACCTTC.